The present TCR beta chain was sequenced within a study of blood T cells in healthy people across ages. The CDR3 is 15 residues long. The trim removed 4 bases at V and 7 bases at J, leaving 10 bases unmatched. From germline, CDR1 is LGHDT and CDR2 YNNKEL (reference sequence). With a J-beta primer mix and a sample-barcoded 5' primer, a second PCR ran about 6 to 11 cycles. Each CDR3 protein is one row after TCRdb ran MiXCR on the 5' RACE reads. The sample contains under 800,000 distinct CDR3 sequences, approximately 21% of which appear only once. The receptor was derived from a man between 70 and 80 years old in good health. The chain recombines TRBV3-1 with TRBJ2-7, with 10 bases matching TRBD2. Material: blood. The CDR3 sequence: CASSPGLAVSREQYF. Written as DNA, the CDR3 is TGTGCCAGCAGCCCCGGACTAGCGGTCTCGAGGGAGCAGTACTTC.